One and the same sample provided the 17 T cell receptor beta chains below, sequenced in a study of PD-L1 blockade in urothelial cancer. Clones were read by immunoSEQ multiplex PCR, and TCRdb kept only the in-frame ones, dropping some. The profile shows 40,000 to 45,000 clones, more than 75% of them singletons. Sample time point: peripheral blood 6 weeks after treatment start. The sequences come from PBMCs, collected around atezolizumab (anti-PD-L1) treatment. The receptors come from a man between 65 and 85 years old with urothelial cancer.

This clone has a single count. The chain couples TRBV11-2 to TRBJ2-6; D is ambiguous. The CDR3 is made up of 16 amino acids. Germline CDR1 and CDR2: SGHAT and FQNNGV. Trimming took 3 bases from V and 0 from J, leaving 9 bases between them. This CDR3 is CASSLAQTSGANVLTF. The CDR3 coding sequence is TGTGCCAGCAGCTTGGCCCAAACCTCTGGGGCCAACGTCCTGACTTTC.

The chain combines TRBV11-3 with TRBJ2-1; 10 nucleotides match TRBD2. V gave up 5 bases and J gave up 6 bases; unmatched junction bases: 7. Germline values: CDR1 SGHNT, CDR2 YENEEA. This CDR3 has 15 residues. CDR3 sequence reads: CASSRGTSDRNEQFF. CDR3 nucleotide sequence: TGTGCCAGCAGCCGTGGGACTAGCGATCGCAATGAGCAGTTCTTC. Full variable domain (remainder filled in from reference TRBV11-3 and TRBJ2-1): EAGVVQSPRYKIIEKKQPVAFWCNPISGHNTLYWYLQNLGQGPELLIRYENEEAVDDSQLPKDRFSAERLKGVDSTLKIQPAELGDSAVYLCASSRGTSDRNEQFFGPGTRLTVL.

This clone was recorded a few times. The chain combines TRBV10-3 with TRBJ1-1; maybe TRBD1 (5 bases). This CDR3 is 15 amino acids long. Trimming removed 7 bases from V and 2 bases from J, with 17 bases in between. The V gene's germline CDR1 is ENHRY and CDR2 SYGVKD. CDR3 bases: TGTGCCATCACTGGAACGGGACTCCGAAACACTGAAGCTTTCTTT. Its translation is CAITGTGLRNTEAFF.

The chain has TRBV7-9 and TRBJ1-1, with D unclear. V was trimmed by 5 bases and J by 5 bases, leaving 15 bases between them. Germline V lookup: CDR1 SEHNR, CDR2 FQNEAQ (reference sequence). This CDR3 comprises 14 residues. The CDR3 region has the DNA TGTGCCAGCAGCCCGGTAGGCGGGGTAACTGAAGCTTTCTTT. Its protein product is CASSPVGGVTEAFF.

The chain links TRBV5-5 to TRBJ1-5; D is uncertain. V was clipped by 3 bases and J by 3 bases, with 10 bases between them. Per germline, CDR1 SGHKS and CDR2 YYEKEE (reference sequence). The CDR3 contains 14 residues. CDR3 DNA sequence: TGTGCCAGCAGCTATGCGGGTGACAATCAGCCCCAGCATTTT. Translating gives CASSYAGDNQPQHF.

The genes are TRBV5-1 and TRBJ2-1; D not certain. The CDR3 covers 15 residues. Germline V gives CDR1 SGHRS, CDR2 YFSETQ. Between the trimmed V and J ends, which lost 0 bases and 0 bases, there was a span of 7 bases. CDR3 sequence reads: CASSLAGSSYNEQFF. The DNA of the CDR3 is TGCGCCAGCAGCTTGGCCGGTAGCTCCTACAATGAGCAGTTCTTC.

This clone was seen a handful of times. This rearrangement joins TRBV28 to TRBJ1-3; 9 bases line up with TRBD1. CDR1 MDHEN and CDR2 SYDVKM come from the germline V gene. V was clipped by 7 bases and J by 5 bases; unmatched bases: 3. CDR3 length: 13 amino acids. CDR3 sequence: CASTTGGRNTIYF. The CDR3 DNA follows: TGTGCCAGCACCACAGGGGGCAGAAACACCATATATTTT. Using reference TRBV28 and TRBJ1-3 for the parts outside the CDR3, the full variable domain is DVKVTQSSRYLVKRTGEKVFLECVQDMDHENMFWYRQDPGLGLRLIYFSYDVKMKEKGDIPEGYSVSREKKERFSLILESASTNQTSMYLCASTTGGRNTIYFGEGSWLTVV.

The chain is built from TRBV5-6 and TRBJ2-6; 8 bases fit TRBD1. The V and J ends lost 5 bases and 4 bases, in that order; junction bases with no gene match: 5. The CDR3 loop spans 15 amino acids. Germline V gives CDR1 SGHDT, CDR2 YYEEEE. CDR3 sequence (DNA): TGTGCCAGCAGTCTGACAGGGGTCGGGGCCAACGTCCTGACTTTC. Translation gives CASSLTGVGANVLTF.

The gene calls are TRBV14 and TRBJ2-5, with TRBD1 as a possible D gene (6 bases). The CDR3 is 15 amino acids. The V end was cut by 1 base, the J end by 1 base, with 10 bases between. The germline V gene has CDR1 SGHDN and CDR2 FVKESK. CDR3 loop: CASSQGWDTQETQYF. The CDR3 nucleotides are TGTGCCAGCAGCCAAGGGTGGGACACCCAAGAGACCCAGTACTTC.

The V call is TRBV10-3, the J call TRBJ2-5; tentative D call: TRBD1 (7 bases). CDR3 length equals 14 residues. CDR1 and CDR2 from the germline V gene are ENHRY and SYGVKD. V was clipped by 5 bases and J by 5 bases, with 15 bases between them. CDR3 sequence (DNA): TGTGCCATCAGTAGGGGGGTGGGACAGGAGACCCAGTACTTC. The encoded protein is CAISRGVGQETQYF.

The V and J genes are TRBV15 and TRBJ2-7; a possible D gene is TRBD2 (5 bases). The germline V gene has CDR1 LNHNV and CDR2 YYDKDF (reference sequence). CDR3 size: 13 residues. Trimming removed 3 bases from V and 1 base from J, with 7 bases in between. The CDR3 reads CATSSTSSYEQYF. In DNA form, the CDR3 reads TGTGCCACCAGCAGTACTAGTTCCTACGAGCAGTACTTC.

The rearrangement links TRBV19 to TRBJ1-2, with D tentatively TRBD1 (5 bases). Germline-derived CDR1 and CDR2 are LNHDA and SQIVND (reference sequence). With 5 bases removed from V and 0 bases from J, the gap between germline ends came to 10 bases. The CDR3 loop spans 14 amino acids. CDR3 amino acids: CASSVQTANYGYTF. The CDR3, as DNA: TGTGCCAGTAGTGTGCAGACAGCTAACTATGGCTACACCTTC.

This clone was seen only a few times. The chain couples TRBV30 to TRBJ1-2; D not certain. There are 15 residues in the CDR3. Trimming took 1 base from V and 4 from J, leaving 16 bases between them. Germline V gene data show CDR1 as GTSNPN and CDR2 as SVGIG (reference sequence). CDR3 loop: CAWSATPAGSYGYTF. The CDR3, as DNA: TGTGCCTGGAGTGCTACCCCCGCAGGAAGCTATGGCTACACCTTC. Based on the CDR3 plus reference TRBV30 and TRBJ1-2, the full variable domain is SQTIHQWPATLVQPVGSPLSLECTVEGTSNPNLYWYRQAAGRGLQLLFYSVGIGQISSEVPQNLSASRPQDRQFILSSKKLLLSDSGFYLCAWSATPAGSYGYTFGSGTRLTVV.

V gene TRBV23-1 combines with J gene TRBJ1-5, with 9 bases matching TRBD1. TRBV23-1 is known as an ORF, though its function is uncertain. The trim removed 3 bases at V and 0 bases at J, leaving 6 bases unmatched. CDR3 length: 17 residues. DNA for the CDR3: TGCGCCAGCAGTCAGCCGGGACAGGGTTATAGCAATCAGCCCCAGCATTTT. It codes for CASSQPGQGYSNQPQHF.

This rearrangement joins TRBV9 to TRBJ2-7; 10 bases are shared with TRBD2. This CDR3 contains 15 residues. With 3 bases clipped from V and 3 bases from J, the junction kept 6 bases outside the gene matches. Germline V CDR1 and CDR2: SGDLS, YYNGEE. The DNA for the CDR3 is TGTGCCAGCAGCGCCTACGGGACTAGCGTCTACGAGCAGTACTTC. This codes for CASSAYGTSVYEQYF.

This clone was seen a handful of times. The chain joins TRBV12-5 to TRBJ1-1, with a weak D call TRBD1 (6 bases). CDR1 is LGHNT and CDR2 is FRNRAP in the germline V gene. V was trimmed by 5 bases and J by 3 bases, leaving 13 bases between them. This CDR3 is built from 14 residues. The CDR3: CASGASRTDTEAFF. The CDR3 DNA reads TGTGCTAGTGGTGCCTCCCGGACAGACACTGAAGCTTTCTTT.

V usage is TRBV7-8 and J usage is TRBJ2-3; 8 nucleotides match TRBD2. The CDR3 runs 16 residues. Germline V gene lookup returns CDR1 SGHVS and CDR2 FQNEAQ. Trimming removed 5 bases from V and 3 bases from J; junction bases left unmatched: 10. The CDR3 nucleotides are TGTGCCAGCAGCCTGGCCGGGACTAGGACAACAGATACGCAGTATTTT. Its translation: CASSLAGTRTTDTQYF. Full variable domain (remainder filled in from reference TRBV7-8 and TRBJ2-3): GAGVSQSPRYKVAKRGQDVALRCDPISGHVSLFWYQQALGQGPEFLTYFQNEAQLDKSGLPSDRFFAERPEGSVSTLKIQRTQQEDSAVYLCASSLAGTRTTDTQYFGPGTRLTVL.